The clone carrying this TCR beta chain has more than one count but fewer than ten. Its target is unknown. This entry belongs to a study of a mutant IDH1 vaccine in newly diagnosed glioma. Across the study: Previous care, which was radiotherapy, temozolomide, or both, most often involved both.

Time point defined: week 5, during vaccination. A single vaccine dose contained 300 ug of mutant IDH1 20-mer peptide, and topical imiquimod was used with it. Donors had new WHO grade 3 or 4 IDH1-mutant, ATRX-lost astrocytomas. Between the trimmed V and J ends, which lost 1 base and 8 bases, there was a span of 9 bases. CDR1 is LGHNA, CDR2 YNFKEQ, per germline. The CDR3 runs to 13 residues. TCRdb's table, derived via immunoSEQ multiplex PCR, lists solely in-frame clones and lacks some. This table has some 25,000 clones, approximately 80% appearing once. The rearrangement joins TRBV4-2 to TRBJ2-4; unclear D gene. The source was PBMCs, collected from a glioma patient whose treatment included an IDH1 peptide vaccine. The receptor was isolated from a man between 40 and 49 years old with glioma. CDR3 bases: TGTGCCAGCAGCCAAGGGGCCCCACACATTCAGTACTTC. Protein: CASSQGAPHIQYF.